The 32 T cell receptor beta chains below all came from one sample that was sequenced in a study of blood T cell repertoires in COVID-19. Sequencing used immunoSEQ multiplex PCR; TCRdb keeps in-frame clones, though not all of them. The table records 80,000 to 100,000 clones, about 91% of them present only once. Source material: peripheral blood. These receptors all stem from a human donor with active COVID-19. The donor label of this sample is uncertain.

This rearrangement joins TRBV6-4 to TRBJ2-3; perhaps TRBD2 as D (6 bases). The CDR3 loop spans 14 amino acids. Germline V gives CDR1 MRHNA, CDR2 SNTAGT. Trimming shortened V by 0 bases and J by 8 bases, and 12 bases separated the two germline ends. The DNA of the CDR3 is TGTGCCAGCAGTGACTCGCCAGAGGGAGGTACGCAGTATTTT. This codes for CASSDSPEGGTQYF.

The gene calls are TRBV14 and TRBJ2-1; a possible D gene is TRBD2 (7 bases). The CDR3 is 16 residues long. Germline V lookup: CDR1 SGHDN, CDR2 FVKESK. V lost 1 base and J lost 4, with 14 bases in between. The CDR3 region has the DNA TGTGCCAGCAGCCAAGTCGGGGGGCCACGGTACAATGAGCAGTTCTTC. It yields the protein CASSQVGGPRYNEQFF. Drawing the rest from reference TRBV14 and TRBJ2-1, the complete variable domain is EAGVTQFPSHSVIEKGQTVTLRCDPISGHDNLYWYRRVMGKEIKFLLHFVKESKQDESGMPNNRFLAERTGGTYSTLKVQPAELEDSGVYFCASSQVGGPRYNEQFFGPGTRLTVL.

This clone was seen a single time. The chain recombines TRBV27 with TRBJ2-3, with a weak D call TRBD2 (6 bases). The CDR3 contains 15 residues. The germline gives CDR1 MNHEY, CDR2 SMNVEV (reference sequence). The V gene lost 5 bases and the J gene lost 6 bases, with 18 bases spanning the gap. CDR3 in DNA: TGTGCCAGCAGTCCCCAGACTAGGGCTTCGGATACGCAGTATTTT. Protein: CASSPQTRASDTQYF.

The rearrangement uses TRBV5-1 and TRBJ1-3; 7 positions agree with TRBD1. Germline V gene sequence: CDR1 SGHRS, CDR2 YFSETQ. CDR3 length: 14 residues. The V and J ends lost 2 bases and 9 bases, in that order; junction bases with no gene match: 8. CDR3 in DNA: TGCGCCAGCAGCTTTGGCACAGGGGAGACCACCATATATTTT. It encodes CASSFGTGETTIYF.

This clone was observed a handful of times. The chain combines TRBV24-1 with TRBJ1-6; D possibly corresponds to TRBD1 (6 bases). This CDR3 is 16 amino acids long. Deletions cut 9 bases from V and 7 bases from J, with 21 bases between. Germline V lookup: CDR1 KGHDR, CDR2 SFDVKD. The CDR3 sequence is CATDSTIGGRNSPLHF. DNA for the CDR3: TGTGCCACCGATTCTACCATAGGGGGTCGAAATTCACCCCTCCACTTT.

The chain is built from TRBV6-5 and TRBJ1-2; 7 bases are shared with TRBD1. J gave up 4 bases and V 2 bases, and 4 bases lay outside the gene matches. Germline lookup yields CDR1 MNHEY and CDR2 SVGAGI. The CDR3 has 14 residues. The CDR3: CASSYGDSLYGYTF. The CDR3 nucleotides are TGTGCCAGCAGTTACGGGGACAGTCTCTATGGCTACACCTTC.

The chain carries TRBV20-1 and TRBJ1-5; D is ambiguous. The CDR3 has 14 residues. Germline-derived CDR1 and CDR2 are DFQATT and SNEGSKA (reference sequence). V lost 3 bases to trimming and J lost 7 bases, with 16 bases between them. The CDR3 region is CSASGSHPIQPQHF. Here the CDR3 DNA reads TGCAGTGCTAGTGGGTCCCACCCTATCCAGCCCCAGCATTTT.

The rearrangement uses TRBV19 and TRBJ2-3, with a weak D call TRBD2 (7 bases). Deletions cut 2 bases from V and 4 bases from J, with 13 bases between. Per the germline V gene, CDR1 is LNHDA and CDR2 is SQIVND (reference sequence). The CDR3 sequence is 15 residues long. DNA of the CDR3: TGTGCCAGTAGTATATTGGGGGGGCTACCAGATACGCAGTATTTT. Amino acid sequence: CASSILGGLPDTQYF.

The rearrangement joins TRBV7-2 to TRBJ2-3; 10 bases line up with TRBD2. The V gene's germline CDR1 is SGHTA and CDR2 FQGNSA. Trimming at V came to 3 bases and at J to 1 base, leaving 4 bases not matched to a gene. The CDR3 is 16 residues long. CDR3 amino acids: CASSLSGGAGTDTQYF. The CDR3 DNA reads TGTGCCAGCAGCTTGAGCGGGGGGGCCGGCACAGATACGCAGTATTTT.

This sequence joins TRBV5-1 and TRBJ2-3, with 9 bases that match TRBD2. V trimming: 1 base; J trimming: 5 bases; junction bases outside the gene matches: 5. The CDR3 runs 15 residues. In germline, CDR1 is SGHRS, CDR2 YFSETQ. CDR3 coding DNA: TGCGCCAGCAGCTTGAGAGGACTAGCGAAAGATACGCAGTATTTT. Amino acids: CASSLRGLAKDTQYF.

The table lists this clone with a few counts. The chain joins TRBV5-1 to TRBJ2-7; D is perhaps TRBD1 (7 bases). The CDR3 has 14 residues. V shed 0 bases and J shed 5 bases, with 12 bases lying between them. Germline CDR1 reads SGHRS; CDR2 reads YFSETQ. The chain's CDR3 is CASSLEAGGHEQYF. In DNA, the CDR3 is TGCGCCAGCAGCTTGGAGGCAGGGGGGCACGAGCAGTACTTC.

V usage is TRBV6-9 and J usage is TRBJ1-2; weak D call: TRBD1 (5 bases). Germline CDR1 reads MNHGY; CDR2 reads SVAAGI. V was pared by 3 bases and J by 1 base, with 21 bases between. The CDR3 extends over 18 amino acids. The CDR3 loop is CASSYHPRASEVNYGYTF. CDR3 DNA: TGTGCCAGCAGTTACCATCCCAGGGCATCGGAAGTTAACTATGGCTACACCTTC.

V gene TRBV5-1 combines with J gene TRBJ1-1, with no clear D. CDR3 length equals 15 residues. The germline V gene encodes CDR1 SGHRS and CDR2 YFSETQ. With 1 base removed from V and 5 bases from J, the gap between germline ends came to 15 bases. CDR3: CASSLTRAGGTEAFF. Here the CDR3 DNA reads TGCGCCAGCAGCTTGACGCGTGCGGGTGGTACTGAAGCTTTCTTT. Supplemented by reference TRBV5-1 and TRBJ1-1, the full variable domain reads KAGVTQTPRYLIKTRGQQVTLSCSPISGHRSVSWYQQTPGQGLQFLFEYFSETQRNKGNFPGRFSGRQFSNSRSEMNVSTLELGDSALYLCASSLTRAGGTEAFFGQGTRLTVV.

The chain has TRBV5-4 and TRBJ2-7; 8 bases match TRBD2. This CDR3 has 15 amino acids. The V and J ends lost 1 base and 7 bases, in that order; junction bases with no gene match: 10. Germline CDR1 SGHNT, CDR2 YYREEE (reference sequence). CDR3 nucleotide sequence: TGTGCCAGCAGCTTGATAGGAACGGGGGGGAGGGAGCAGTACTTC. It translates to CASSLIGTGGREQYF.

This rearrangement joins TRBV5-4 to TRBJ2-7; 8 nucleotides match TRBD1. Germline loops: CDR1 SGHNT, CDR2 YYREEE (reference sequence). This CDR3 has 13 residues. The ends lost 4 bases at V and 5 bases at J; junction bases unmatched: 5. The CDR3 DNA reads as TGTGCCAGCAGCGAGGACAGGGTCCACGAGCAGTACTTC. Residues: CASSEDRVHEQYF.

This chain connects TRBV7-8 to TRBJ2-7, with D possibly being TRBD1 (5 bases). This CDR3 is 14 amino acids long. The V gene lost 3 bases and the J gene lost 4 bases, with 13 bases spanning the gap. Germline values: CDR1 SGHVS, CDR2 FQNEAQ. CDR3 loop: CASSFFQGDYEQYF. The CDR3 DNA is TGTGCCAGCAGCTTTTTCCAGGGTGATTACGAGCAGTACTTC.

This clone was counted only a few times. V is TRBV4-1 and J is TRBJ1-1; no clear D gene. Germline lookup yields CDR1 MGHRA and CDR2 YSYEKL. The CDR3 extends over 14 amino acids. Trimming cost V 3 bases and J 0 bases, with 8 bases left between them. The CDR3 here is CASSQLTVNTEAFF. CDR3 bases: TGCGCCAGCAGCCAGTTAACAGTGAACACTGAAGCTTTCTTT.

The chain is built from TRBV2 and TRBJ2-3; 15 positions match TRBD2. V lost 6 bases to trimming and J lost 2 bases; unmatched junction nucleotides: 3. The CDR3 contains 16 residues. Germline-derived CDR1 and CDR2 are SNHLY and FYNNEI. This chain's CDR3 is CASRGTSGGNTDTQYF. CDR3 in DNA: TGTGCCAGCAGGGGGACTAGCGGGGGGAACACAGATACGCAGTATTTT.

This clone was found once. The chain couples TRBV7-8 to TRBJ1-2; D gene uncertain. CDR1 and CDR2 (germline): SGHVS, FQNEAQ. The V gene lost 8 bases and the J gene lost 2 bases, with 15 bases spanning the gap. This CDR3 is 14 amino acids long. The CDR3 DNA is TGTGCCAGCGGAAAAAGGACGGGGAACTATGGCTACACCTTC. The encoded protein is CASGKRTGNYGYTF.

The V call is TRBV7-8, the J call TRBJ1-2; a weak D match, TRBD1 (5 bases). This CDR3 has 15 residues. Germline V gene sequence: CDR1 SGHVS, CDR2 FQNEAQ. Trimming took 5 bases from V and 3 from J, leaving 16 bases between them. This CDR3 is CASSPGVGHHYGYTF. Here the CDR3 DNA reads TGTGCCAGCAGCCCGGGGGTTGGGCACCACTATGGCTACACCTTC. The full variable domain, its missing parts supplied by reference TRBV7-8 and TRBJ1-2, is GAGVSQSPRYKVAKRGQDVALRCDPISGHVSLFWYQQALGQGPEFLTYFQNEAQLDKSGLPSDRFFAERPEGSVSTLKIQRTQQEDSAVYLCASSPGVGHHYGYTFGSGTRLTVV.

Concerning this clone: Other DNA variants within this sample encode the same CDR3. The chain joins TRBV3-1 (or the pseudogene TRBV3-2) to TRBJ2-2, with 7 bases matching TRBD2. V shed 4 bases and J 4 bases; nucleotides not matched to a gene: 3. In germline, CDR1 is LGHDT, CDR2 YNNKEL (reference sequence). The CDR3 consists of 14 residues. CDR3 residues: CASSPRTSTGELFF. CDR3 bases: TGTGCCAGCAGCCCTCGGACTAGCACCGGGGAGCTGTTTTTT.

This clone was seen a few times. This rearrangement joins TRBV3-1 (or the pseudogene TRBV3-2) to TRBJ1-2; 7 nucleotides match TRBD1. V gave up 4 bases and J gave up 8 bases; unmatched junction bases: 10. This CDR3 has 14 residues. CDR1 LGHDT and CDR2 YNNKEL come from the germline V gene (reference sequence). CDR3 sequence reads: CASSPQPTGNGYTF. The CDR3 nucleotides are TGTGCCAGCAGCCCGCAACCGACAGGGAACGGCTACACCTTC.

This rearrangement joins TRBV24-1 to TRBJ2-5; TRBD2 matches at 7 bases. The CDR3 spans 17 residues. Germline V CDR1 and CDR2: KGHDR, SFDVKD. J lost 4 bases, V lost 5 bases, and 15 bases had no gene match. In DNA, the CDR3 is TGTGCCACCAGTGCTGGACTAGTTCATTCTTCGGGAGAGACCCAGTACTTC. It is translated as CATSAGLVHSSGETQYF.

The rearrangement uses TRBV5-1 and TRBJ2-2, with 8 positions matching TRBD2. This CDR3 is 16 amino acids long. Trimming at V came to 3 bases and at J to 2 bases, leaving 6 bases not matched to a gene. The germline CDR1 and CDR2 sequences are SGHRS and YFSETQ. Written as DNA, the CDR3 is TGCGCCAGCAGCTCCCCCGGGGGGGTAAACACCGGGGAGCTGTTTTTT. This gives the protein CASSSPGGVNTGELFF.

V is TRBV3-1 (or the pseudogene TRBV3-2) and J is TRBJ2-3, with 10 nucleotides matching TRBD2. This CDR3 spans 18 amino acids. Germline CDR1 and CDR2: LGHDT and YNNKEL (reference sequence). J gave up 3 bases and V 0 bases, and 9 bases lay outside the gene matches. CDR3 in DNA: TGTGCCAGCAGCCAAGATAAAACTAGCGGGGTTCTGACAGATACGCAGTATTTT. This sequence encodes CASSQDKTSGVLTDTQYF.

This clone was observed once. The V and J genes are TRBV3-1 (or the pseudogene TRBV3-2) and TRBJ1-1; D remains ambiguous. With 4 bases removed from V and 1 base from J, the gap between germline ends came to 7 bases. The germline V gene encodes CDR1 LGHDT and CDR2 YNNKEL (reference sequence). The CDR3 is 13 amino acids. The CDR3 DNA is TGTGCCAGCAGCCGAGTTAGGAACACTGAAGCTTTCTTT. As protein: CASSRVRNTEAFF.

The V and J genes are TRBV7-9 and TRBJ2-5, with 7 bases fitting TRBD2. This CDR3 is 14 amino acids long. J gave up 2 bases and V 0 bases, and 0 bases lay outside the gene matches. CDR1 and CDR2 (germline): SEHNR, FQNEAQ (reference sequence). CDR3 in amino acids: CASSLAGLQETQYF. For the CDR3, the DNA is TGTGCCAGCAGCTTAGCGGGACTACAAGAGACCCAGTACTTC.

The rearrangement joins TRBV27 to TRBJ1-2, with D perhaps matching TRBD1 (5 bases). Germline-derived CDR1 and CDR2 are MNHEY and SMNVEV (reference sequence). The CDR3 is made up of 14 amino acids. The germline V and J ends were trimmed by 7 bases and 1 base, with 13 bases remaining between them. The CDR3: CASKDLQDNYGYTF. The CDR3 region has the DNA TGTGCCAGCAAGGACCTACAGGATAACTATGGCTACACCTTC.

This chain connects TRBV2 to TRBJ1-2; D remains ambiguous. The germline V gene has CDR1 SNHLY and CDR2 FYNNEI. The CDR3 totals 14 residues. With 1 base removed from V and 3 bases from J, the gap between germline ends came to 9 bases. This CDR3 reads CASSEGNGYYGYTF. In DNA form, the CDR3 reads TGTGCCAGCAGTGAAGGAAACGGGTACTATGGCTACACCTTC.

V and J are TRBV9 and TRBJ2-1, with 8 bases that match TRBD2. This CDR3 is 16 amino acids long. Germline CDR1 is SGDLS and CDR2 is YYNGEE. V was clipped by 3 bases and J by 7 bases; unmatched bases: 12. The CDR3 reads CASSAPTGGRMNEQFF. The CDR3 DNA follows: TGTGCCAGCAGCGCCCCAACGGGGGGGCGTATGAATGAGCAGTTCTTC. Variable domain in full (rest from reference TRBV9 and TRBJ2-1): DSGVTQTPKHLITATGQRVTLRCSPRSGDLSVYWYQQSLDQGLQFLIQYYNGEERAKGNILERFSAQQFPDLHSELNLSSLELGDSALYFCASSAPTGGRMNEQFFGPGTRLTVL.

As DNA, the CDR3 is TGTGCCAGCGGAAGGACTAGCGGGGAAGGCGAGCAGTACTTC. Its protein is CASGRTSGEGEQYF. This chain connects TRBV2 to TRBJ2-7, with 12 bases identical to TRBD2. From germline, CDR1 is SNHLY and CDR2 FYNNEI. The J segment lost 6 bases and the V segment lost 8 bases, leaving 8 bases of the junction unmatched. The CDR3 has 14 amino acids. The full variable domain, with the rest looked up from reference TRBV2 and TRBJ2-7, is EPEVTQTPSHQVTQMGQEVILRCVPISNHLYFYWYRQILGQKVEFLVSFYNNEISEKSEIFDDQFSVERPDGSNFTLKIRSTKLEDSAMYFCASGRTSGEGEQYFGPGTRLTVT.

The chain is built from TRBV27 and TRBJ1-1; 7 bases match TRBD1. In germline, CDR1 is MNHEY, CDR2 SMNVEV (reference sequence). The junction had 10 bases not matched to a gene; V was cut back by 5 bases and J by 4 bases. The CDR3 has 15 residues. The CDR3 nucleotides read TGTGCCAGCAGTCCCCCCCCCGACAGGGTCACTGAAGCTTTCTTT. It translates to CASSPPPDRVTEAFF.